This passage covers 21 T cell receptor beta chains from one sample sequenced in a study of blood T cells in healthy people across ages. Sample-barcoded 5' priming and a J-beta primer mix drove a second PCR of roughly 6 to 12 cycles. Using its own MiXCR run on the 5' RACE reads, TCRdb lists one record per CDR3 protein. The sample has approximately 1,700,000 distinct CDR3 sequences; approximately 40% are singletons. The specimen was blood. Every receptor here comes from a human donor in good health.

Note on this clonotype: A much larger clone lies a single base off, so this may be a read error. The chain uses TRBV6-2 or TRBV6-3 and TRBJ1-2; D perhaps matches TRBD1 (6 bases). Per the germline V gene, CDR1 is MNHEY and CDR2 is SVGEGT. The V and J ends lost 5 bases and 8 bases respectively, with 18 bases between them. This CDR3 is built from 14 residues. The CDR3 DNA follows: TGTGCCAGCAGTCCAGGGACACCTTGCAGCGGCTACACCTTC. Protein sequence: CASSPGTPCSGYTF.

J is TRBJ2-1 and V is TRBV12-3 or TRBV12-4, with 9 bases that match TRBD1. CDR3 length equals 18 residues. J gave up 0 bases and V 6 bases, and 12 bases lay outside the gene matches. CDR3: CASRTGQGLISSYNEQFF. DNA of the CDR3: TGTGCCAGCAGAACCGGACAGGGGTTAATTAGCTCCTACAATGAGCAGTTCTTC.

A note on this clonotype: A much bigger clone sits one base away, suggesting this may be a read error. CDR3 in amino acids: CATGRDTNTEAFF. The CDR3 DNA reads TGTGCCACCGGACGGGACACGAACACTGAAGCTTTCTTT. V gene TRBV15 combines with J gene TRBJ1-1, with D tentatively TRBD1 (6 bases). This CDR3 is built from 13 residues. Trimming took off 8 bases at V and 1 base at J, with 11 bases between the two ends. In germline, CDR1 is LNHNV, CDR2 YYDKDF (reference sequence). Supplemented by reference TRBV15 and TRBJ1-1, the full variable domain reads DAMVIQNPRYQVTQFGKPVTLSCSQTLNHNVMYWYQQKSSQAPKLLFHYYDKDFNNEADTPDNFQSRRPNTSFCFLDIRSPGLGDTAMYLCATGRDTNTEAFFGQGTRLTVV.

The table lists this clonotype with a few counts. The chain is built from TRBV27 and TRBJ2-3; D perhaps matches TRBD2 (5 bases). The V end lost 2 bases, the J end lost 3 bases, and 12 bases lay between the germline ends. The CDR3 contains 15 residues. The germline V gene encodes CDR1 MNHEY and CDR2 SMNVEV (reference sequence). The CDR3 bases are TGTGCCAGCAGTTTACGAGGACTGCCGACAGATACGCAGTATTTT. It encodes CASSLRGLPTDTQYF.

The rearrangement uses TRBV28 and TRBJ2-7; 7 nucleotides match TRBD2. J lost 2 bases, V lost 0 bases, and 7 bases had no gene match. Germline V CDR1 and CDR2: MDHEN, SYDVKM. This CDR3 comprises 16 residues. CDR3 bases: TGTGCCAGCAGTTTATGGGCTGGCGGGAGACCCTACGAGCAGTACTTC. Residues: CASSLWAGGRPYEQYF.

This chain joins TRBV12-3 or TRBV12-4 and TRBJ2-6, with D unresolved. V lost 2 bases, J lost 4 bases, and 15 bases lay in between. The CDR3 runs 17 residues. The CDR3 bases are TGTGCCAGCAGTTTAAGGTGGCGAAGCGCGGGGGCCAACGTCCTGACTTTC. Its translation is CASSLRWRSAGANVLTF.

This clonotype showed up many times. CDR3 DNA sequence: TGTGCCATCAGCTCACAGGGTTACAATGAGCAGTTCTTC. Its protein is CAISSQGYNEQFF. The rearrangement joins TRBV10-3 to TRBJ2-1; TRBD1 is a possible D gene (6 bases). CDR1 is ENHRY and CDR2 is SYGVKD in the germline V gene. With 6 bases removed from V and 4 bases from J, the gap between germline ends came to 10 bases. There are 13 residues in the CDR3.

This clonotype was recorded once. This chain connects TRBV12-3 or TRBV12-4 to TRBJ1-5; a possible D gene is TRBD1 (6 bases). The CDR3 has 16 residues. V lost 4 bases and J 0 bases, leaving 13 bases between the germline ends. This CDR3 is CASSSLGQTSNQPQHF. CDR3 DNA sequence: TGTGCCAGCAGTTCCTTGGGACAAACTAGCAATCAGCCCCAGCATTTT.

V is TRBV7-8 and J is TRBJ1-5; no reliable D call. V gave up 0 bases and J gave up 5 bases, with 8 bases separating them. Germline V gene sequence: CDR1 SGHVS, CDR2 FQNEAQ. The CDR3 consists of 14 residues. The CDR3 loop reads CASSLARDDQPQHF. Written as DNA, the CDR3 is TGTGCCAGCAGCTTAGCGAGAGACGATCAGCCCCAGCATTTT. Based on the CDR3 plus reference TRBV7-8 and TRBJ1-5, the full variable domain is GAGVSQSPRYKVAKRGQDVALRCDPISGHVSLFWYQQALGQGPEFLTYFQNEAQLDKSGLPSDRFFAERPEGSVSTLKIQRTQQEDSAVYLCASSLARDDQPQHFGDGTRLSIL.

To note about this clonotype: This sequence may be a read error, since a much larger clone differs from it by one base. The rearrangement links TRBV7-2 to TRBJ2-3, with unresolved D. The germline CDR1 and CDR2 sequences are SGHTA and FQGNSA. The CDR3 totals 13 residues. CDR3 sequence: CAGSPVNTDTQYF. The CDR3 nucleotides are TGTGCCGGCAGCCCGGTTAACACAGATACGCAGTATTTT. Drawing the rest from reference TRBV7-2 and TRBJ2-3, the complete variable domain is GAGVSQSPSNKVTEKGKDVELRCDPISGHTALYWYRQSLGQGLEFLIYFQGNSAPDKSGLPSDRFSAERTGGSVSTLTIQRTQQEDSAVYLCAGSPVNTDTQYFGPGTRLTVL.

The CDR3 bases are TGTGCCAGCAGCTTAACGACTTCCGAGCAGTACTTC. Translation: CASSLTTSEQYF. J is TRBJ2-7 and V is TRBV7-2; D is undetermined. Germline CDR1 SGHTA, CDR2 FQGNSA. CDR3 length equals 12 residues. Deletions cut 2 bases from V and 6 bases from J, with 8 bases between.

The V call is TRBV12-3 or TRBV12-4, the J call TRBJ2-3, with no clear D. The CDR3 has 14 residues. V was pared by 3 bases and J by 5 bases, with 12 bases between. As DNA, the CDR3 is TGTGCCAGCAGTTTCAGCAGGTGGGGAGATACGCAGTATTTT. This encodes CASSFSRWGDTQYF.

This chain connects TRBV2 to TRBJ2-1, with no clear D. V was clipped by 6 bases and J by 0 bases, with 9 bases between them. CDR1 SNHLY and CDR2 FYNNEI come from the germline V gene. The CDR3 consists of 14 residues. The CDR3 DNA reads as TGTGCCAGCAGGGAGATGAGCTCCTACAATGAGCAGTTCTTC. Translating it yields CASREMSSYNEQFF.

The chain carries TRBV5-1 and TRBJ1-4, with 9 bases that match TRBD1. This CDR3 region has 14 residues. Germline CDR1 reads SGHRS; CDR2 reads YFSETQ. The junction had 9 bases not matched to a gene; V was cut back by 4 bases and J by 11 bases. The CDR3 DNA sequence: TGCGCCAGCAGCGAGGGACAGGGTAAAAAGAAACTGTTTTTT. This codes for CASSEGQGKKKLFF.

This clonotype was seen only a few times. The CDR3 sequence: CAISVYGDEQFF. CDR3 nucleotides: TGTGCCATCAGTGTGTACGGCGATGAGCAGTTCTTC. The V call is TRBV10-3, the J call TRBJ2-1, with D unresolved. Per the germline V gene, CDR1 is ENHRY and CDR2 is SYGVKD. CDR3 length: 12 residues. Trimming left V 4 bases short and J 8 bases short, with 9 bases between.

This sequence joins TRBV28 and TRBJ1-6; no clear D. The CDR3 length is 17 residues. The germline CDR1 and CDR2 sequences are MDHEN and SYDVKM. V was cut by 11 bases and J by 0 bases, with 20 bases left in between. The CDR3 loop is CAHRDLGLSSYNSPLHF. CDR3 sequence (DNA): TGTGCCCACCGAGACCTGGGCTTGAGCTCCTATAATTCACCCCTCCACTTT.

Only a few counts were recorded for this clonotype. The rearrangement links TRBV5-5 to TRBJ2-7; 8 bases match TRBD1. V shed 0 bases and J 2 bases; nucleotides not matched to a gene: 4. The length of the CDR3 is 15 residues. CDR1 and CDR2 (germline): SGHKS, YYEKEE (reference sequence). CDR3 sequence: CASSLVGQVTYEQYF. The CDR3 DNA follows: TGTGCCAGCAGCTTGGTGGGACAGGTCACCTACGAGCAGTACTTC.

V and J are TRBV12-3 or TRBV12-4 and TRBJ1-2; D not certain. The ends were cut back, 2 bases at V and 0 bases at J, with 7 bases in the middle. CDR3 length: 14 amino acids. The CDR3 spells CASSLLASNYGYTF. The CDR3 nucleotides read TGTGCCAGCAGTTTATTGGCGTCTAACTATGGCTACACCTTC.

This clonotype appeared a few times. One end of the junction varies from germline; a read error may be responsible. The chain is built from TRBV24-1 and TRBJ1-5, with unresolved D. Germline V lookup: CDR1 KGHDR, CDR2 SFDVKD. The CDR3 covers 13 residues. CDR3 sequence: CATSDFRNHPQHF. DNA of the CDR3: TGTGCCACCAGTGATTTTAGGAATCACCCCCAGCATTTT.

This clonotype came up a few times. The CDR3, as DNA: TGTGCCAGCAGTTTATCCAGGTCCAGGATTGGCTACACCTTC. Translated: CASSLSRSRIGYTF. The J gene is TRBJ1-2, the V gene TRBV27; D is unresolved. The CDR3 runs to 14 residues. The ends were cut back, 0 bases at V and 7 bases at J, with 12 bases in the middle. Germline V gene data show CDR1 as MNHEY and CDR2 as SMNVEV (reference sequence).

V usage is TRBV7-2 and J usage is TRBJ2-7; weak D call: TRBD1 (5 bases). Germline V gene sequence: CDR1 SGHTA, CDR2 FQGNSA. V dropped 3 bases and J dropped 7 bases, with 13 bases sitting between them. The CDR3 has 13 residues. The CDR3 protein is CASSFGSGWEQYF. The DNA for the CDR3 is TGTGCCAGCAGCTTTGGGTCAGGGTGGGAGCAGTACTTC.